This T cell receptor (beta chain) was recovered during a study of blood T cell repertoires in COVID-19. Trimming removed 0 bases from V and 4 bases from J; junction bases left unmatched: 6. Germline CDR1 is SGHTS and CDR2 is YDEGEE. The CDR3 length is 15 residues. In the original analysis: The authors estimated nucleated cell counts from reference gene primer amplification. This table comes from immunoSEQ multiplex PCR, and its TCRdb copy is limited to in-frame clones, with some not included. That table is the source of V, J and clone size, and D and trimming were worked out from the DNA. This sample has under 130,000 clones; about 75% occur once, and the top ten carry approximately 19%.

The chain combines TRBV5-8 with TRBJ2-5; 7 bases fit TRBD1. The sample comprised peripheral blood. This clonotype originated in a woman in her 70s with acute or convalescent COVID-19. CDR3: CASSLGQGVIETQYF. The CDR3 DNA sequence: TGTGCCAGCAGCTTGGGGCAGGGGGTTATAGAGACCCAGTACTTC. Complete variable domain (other parts from reference TRBV5-8 and TRBJ2-5): EAGVTQSPTHLIKTRGQQATLRCSPISGHTSVYWYQQALGLGLQFLLWYDEGEERNRGNFPPRFSGRQFPNYSSELNVNALELEDSALYLCASSLGQGVIETQYFGPGTRLLVL.